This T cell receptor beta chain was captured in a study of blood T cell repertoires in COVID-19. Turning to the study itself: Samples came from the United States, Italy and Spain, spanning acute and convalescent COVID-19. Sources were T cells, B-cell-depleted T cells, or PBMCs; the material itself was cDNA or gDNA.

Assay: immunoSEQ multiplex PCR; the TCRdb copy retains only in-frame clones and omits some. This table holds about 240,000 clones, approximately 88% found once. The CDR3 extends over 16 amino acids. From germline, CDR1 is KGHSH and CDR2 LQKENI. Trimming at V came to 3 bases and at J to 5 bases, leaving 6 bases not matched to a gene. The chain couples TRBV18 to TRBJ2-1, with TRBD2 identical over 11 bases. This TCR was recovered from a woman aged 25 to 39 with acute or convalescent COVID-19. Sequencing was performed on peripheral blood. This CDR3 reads CASSPFSGRGNNEQFF. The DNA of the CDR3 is TGTGCCAGCTCACCGTTTAGCGGGAGGGGGAACAATGAGCAGTTCTTC.